Listed below are T cell receptor beta chains from one sample, sequenced in a study of blood T cell repertoires in COVID-19. The protocol was immunoSEQ multiplex PCR, while the TCRdb copy is restricted to in-frame clones and leaves out a portion. The sample contains 200,000 to 250,000 clones, approximately 82% of which appear only once. Sequenced input: peripheral blood. The receptor set was obtained from a woman older than 75 with acute or convalescent COVID-19. CDR3s leave out the opening cysteine and the closing phenylalanine or tryptophan. The D gene is left open where the match is weak.

D: TRBD1
V: TRBV7-2
CDR3: ASSHSTGAYTGELF

D: TRBD2
V: TRBV7-6
CDR3: ASRSGGAYNEQF

D: .
V: TRBV9
CDR3: ASSVGAQNQPQH

D: .
V: TRBV5-6
CDR3: ASSLFQSNQPQH

D: .
V: TRBV15
CDR3: ATSRGRDTEAF

D: TRBD1
V: TRBV19
CDR3: ASSSSRQGGTQPQH

D: .
V: TRBV27
CDR3: ASSPPGQGFWTEAF

D: .
V: TRBV4-2
CDR3: ASSPTEGGNEKLF

D: TRBD1
V: TRBV9
CDR3: ASSVGGQGMNEKLF

D: .
V: TRBV15
CDR3: ATSRSPSRAGYQETQY

D: .
V: TRBV6-6
CDR3: ASSYPRPGGETQY

D: TRBD2
V: TRBV7-3
CDR3: ASSSQAGGAFGTQY

D: .
V: TRBV5-1
CDR3: ASSSEGISPLH

D: .
V: TRBV5-8
CDR3: ASWNSGQSYTEAF

D: TRBD1
V: TRBV19
CDR3: ASRDRVNTGELF

D: TRBD1
V: TRBV4-1
CDR3: ASSGRQGGEKLF

D: TRBD1
V: TRBV18
CDR3: ASSPPVYGTGGASNYGYT

D: TRBD1
V: TRBV7-3
CDR3: ASSLMDRGSSTEAF

D: TRBD1
V: TRBV19
CDR3: ASSEDRFSNQPQH

D: .
V: TRBV7-2
CDR3: ASSLAGGGQETQY

D: .
V: TRBV6-1
CDR3: ASSEAPGMRGGRIGYT

D: .
V: TRBV7-3
CDR3: ASSLQGADTQY

D: TRBD1
V: TRBV19
CDR3: ASSIPGTGGFTEQF

D: .
V: TRBV5-8
CDR3: ASSRIGRPYEQY

D: TRBD1
V: TRBV7-2
CDR3: ASSPDRAYTEAF

D: .
V: TRBV2
CDR3: ASSLQERALYEQY

D: .
V: TRBV5-1
CDR3: ASSLTGIQNIQY

D: .
V: TRBV29-1
CDR3: SVEGTRWGTIY

D: TRBD2
V: TRBV3-1/TRBV3-2
CDR3: ASSQLGLAASTGELF

D: .
V: TRBV9
CDR3: ASSVAGNTEAF

D: TRBD1
V: TRBV5-4
CDR3: ASSSGTGSGNTIY

D: TRBD1
V: TRBV6-2/TRBV6-3
CDR3: ASSLPGGSPLH

D: .
V: TRBV12-3/TRBV12-4
CDR3: ASTLRNEQF

D: .
V: TRBV19
CDR3: ASSTSGLLSYEQY

D: TRBD1
V: TRBV9
CDR3: ASSPRTGGGWSPLH

D: .
V: TRBV5-1
CDR3: ASSPQGSDQPQH

D: .
V: TRBV2
CDR3: ASSVKGGYGYT

D: TRBD2
V: TRBV18
CDR3: ASSPSIAGESGQF

D: TRBD1
V: TRBV2
CDR3: ASTETGAYEQY

D: .
V: TRBV6-5
CDR3: ASGLLNSPLH

D: TRBD2
V: TRBV30
CDR3: AWSPGLAVDEQY

D: TRBD1
V: TRBV19
CDR3: ASSILSGTGGSPLH

D: TRBD1
V: TRBV4-3
CDR3: ASSQDPRDSEQY

D: .
V: TRBV3-1/TRBV3-2
CDR3: ASSPQSGGNQPQH

D: TRBD1
V: TRBV9
CDR3: ASSVGAGGPGELF

D: TRBD2
V: TRBV6-6
CDR3: ASNLGGGPWETQY